Below, 24 T cell receptor beta chains from the same sample are listed, as sequenced in a study of shared clonotypes between healthy human individuals. TCRdb's copy holds only in-frame clones and misses some; the assay was immunoSEQ multiplex PCR. The data contain around 2,000,000 clones, roughly 94% of them singletons. CD45RO-negative, CCR7-positively selected cells formed the naive CD8 fraction, excluding terminally differentiated effector memory CD45RA+ cells. The sequencing sample was made of naive CD8+ T cells sorted from blood. The receptors were gathered from a man aged 18 to 29 in good health.

The CDR3 loop is CASSSLVKRGGRNEDRETQYF. DNA for the CDR3: TGTGCCAGCAGCTCCCTCGTAAAAAGGGGCGGGAGAAACGAAGACAGAGAGACCCAGTACTTC. This chain joins TRBV13 and TRBJ2-5, with 7 bases fitting TRBD2. The junction had 27 bases not matched to a gene; V was cut back by 4 bases and J by 4 bases. The CDR3 has 21 residues. Germline V gene lookup returns CDR1 PRHDT and CDR2 FYEKMQ (reference sequence). The full variable domain, rest sourced from reference TRBV13 and TRBJ2-5, is AAGVIQSPRHLIKEKRETATLKCYPIPRHDTVYWYQQGPGQDPQFLISFYEKMQSDKGSIPDRFSAQQFSDYHSELNMSSLELGDSALYFCASSSLVKRGGRNEDRETQYFGPGTRLLVL.

This clone was seen just once. The chain uses TRBV6-5 and TRBJ2-7, with a weak D call TRBD2 (6 bases). V shed 5 bases and J shed 6 bases, with 17 bases lying between them. Germline loops: CDR1 MNHEY, CDR2 SVGAGI. The CDR3 length is 14 residues. The CDR3 DNA is TGTGCCAGCAGTCCTAGCGCCTACAGCGGCGAGCAGTACTTC. Protein: CASSPSAYSGEQYF.

The genes are TRBV2 and TRBJ2-2; D gene unclear. Germline V gene lookup returns CDR1 SNHLY and CDR2 FYNNEI. The CDR3 is made up of 16 amino acids. V was trimmed by 0 bases and J by 4 bases, leaving 12 bases between them. CDR3: CASSEAPTPLTGELFF. As DNA, the CDR3 is TGTGCCAGCAGTGAAGCTCCGACACCTCTCACCGGGGAGCTGTTTTTT.

The chain has TRBV5-1 and TRBJ2-3; D might be TRBD1 (6 bases). This CDR3 spans 18 amino acids. Germline V gene sequence: CDR1 SGHRS, CDR2 YFSETQ. V lost 2 bases to trimming and J lost 4 bases, with 23 bases between them. The CDR3 reads CASSFQIGDTRPADTQYF. DNA for the CDR3: TGCGCCAGCAGCTTCCAAATCGGGGACACGAGGCCCGCAGATACGCAGTATTTT.

About this clone itself: The sample has other DNA sequences that encode this CDR3 too. The V and J genes are TRBV27 and TRBJ2-7; D tentatively fits TRBD1 or TRBD2 (5 bases each). The V end lost 8 bases, the J end lost 0 bases, and 11 bases lay between the germline ends. Germline CDR1 is MNHEY and CDR2 is SMNVEV (reference sequence). The CDR3 covers 13 residues. The chain's CDR3 is CASGSGTSYEQYF. The CDR3 nucleotides are TGTGCCAGCGGCTCTGGGACCTCCTACGAGCAGTACTTC.

J is TRBJ2-7 and V is TRBV7-9, with TRBD1 matching 11 bases. This CDR3 comprises 15 residues. After removal of 6 bases from V and 3 bases from J, the junction contained 7 bases not matched to a gene. Germline values: CDR1 SEHNR, CDR2 FQNEAQ (reference sequence). CDR3 amino acids: CASSPGQGAGYEQYF. In nucleotides, the CDR3 is TGTGCCAGCAGTCCCGGACAGGGGGCAGGCTACGAGCAGTACTTC.

J is TRBJ2-1 and V is TRBV14, with 9 bases aligning to TRBD2. The CDR3 runs to 16 residues. Trimming at V came to 3 bases and at J to 2 bases, leaving 5 bases not matched to a gene. Germline lookup yields CDR1 SGHDN and CDR2 FVKESK. CDR3 sequence reads: CASSHPSSGAYNEQFF. The CDR3 DNA reads TGTGCCAGCAGCCACCCTTCTAGCGGGGCCTACAATGAGCAGTTCTTC. The full variable domain, in which reference TRBV14 and TRBJ2-1 provide the parts outside the CDR3, is EAGVTQFPSHSVIEKGQTVTLRCDPISGHDNLYWYRRVMGKEIKFLLHFVKESKQDESGMPNNRFLAERTGGTYSTLKVQPAELEDSGVYFCASSHPSSGAYNEQFFGPGTRLTVL.

The gene calls are TRBV30 and TRBJ2-7; maybe TRBD1 (7 bases). The CDR3 spans 14 residues. Trimming removed 1 base at V and 5 bases at J, with 15 bases between. Per the germline V gene, CDR1 is GTSNPN and CDR2 is SVGIG (reference sequence). The CDR3, as DNA: TGTGCCTGGAGTGCTTCCGACAGGGAGGACGAGCAGTACTTC. This codes for CAWSASDREDEQYF.

V is TRBV11-2 and J is TRBJ2-5; no clear D. V was cut by 5 bases and J by 2 bases, with 12 bases left in between. Germline CDR1 and CDR2: SGHAT and FQNNGV. The CDR3 totals 14 residues. CDR3 DNA sequence: TGTGCCAGCAGCCCGCCGAACAGTCAAGAGACCCAGTACTTC. Residues: CASSPPNSQETQYF.

As concerns this clone: The junction and the germline gene differ at one end; a read error may be behind it. As DNA, the CDR3 is TGTGCCAGCAGTTACGGGTATGTTTGGTTT. It codes for CASSYGYVWF. The rearrangement links TRBV6-5 to TRBJ1-1; D is unresolved. CDR1 MNHEY and CDR2 SVGAGI come from the germline V gene. This CDR3 is built from 10 residues.

The V call is TRBV28, the J call TRBJ2-5; 7 nucleotides align to TRBD1. Germline trimming cut 5 bases from V and 0 bases from J; bases unmatched to any gene: 9. CDR1 MDHEN and CDR2 SYDVKM come from the germline V gene. This CDR3 has 16 residues. Here the CDR3 DNA reads TGTGCCAGCAGTCCGACGGGGACAGAGTACCAAGAGACCCAGTACTTC. Its translation is CASSPTGTEYQETQYF.

The V gene is TRBV27, the J gene TRBJ2-7; no definite D call. CDR1 MNHEY and CDR2 SMNVEV come from the germline V gene (reference sequence). The CDR3 extends over 12 amino acids. Deletions cut 11 bases from V and 4 bases from J, with 15 bases between. The CDR3 DNA is TGTGCCGCCCCTAGGACGCTTTACGAGCAGTACTTC. It yields the protein CAAPRTLYEQYF.

The V gene is TRBV6-5, the J gene TRBJ2-2; tentative D call: TRBD1 (6 bases). V was pared by 5 bases and J by 2 bases, with 12 bases between. From germline, CDR1 is MNHEY and CDR2 SVGAGI. The CDR3 is 15 amino acids. The chain's CDR3 is CASSARDINTGELFF. Here the CDR3 DNA reads TGTGCCAGCAGTGCCAGGGACATAAACACCGGGGAGCTGTTTTTT.

The chain couples TRBV10-3 to TRBJ2-7; 14 nucleotides line up with TRBD2. V shed 2 bases, J shed 3 bases, and the junction held 6 bases outside the gene matches. The CDR3 runs 17 residues. Germline assignment: CDR1 ENHRY and CDR2 SYGVKD. The CDR3 region has the DNA TGTGCCATCAGTGAGCCAGGGACTAGCGGGAGTGGCTACGAGCAGTACTTC. Translation: CAISEPGTSGSGYEQYF.

The gene calls are TRBV7-3 and TRBJ2-7; 7 bases fit TRBD1. V lost 1 base, J lost 6 bases, and 3 bases stayed unmatched. CDR3 length: 13 residues. Germline lookup yields CDR1 SGHTA and CDR2 FQGTGA. In DNA form, the CDR3 reads TGTGCCAGCAGCTTAATGCCAGGGGGCGAGCAGTACTTC. The encoded protein is CASSLMPGGEQYF.

This clone was picked up a small number of times. The chain couples TRBV19 to TRBJ1-1; D unclear. V shed 5 bases and J shed 0 bases, with 13 bases lying between them. Germline-derived CDR1 and CDR2 are LNHDA and SQIVND (reference sequence). The CDR3 has 15 residues. CDR3 DNA: TGTGCCAGTAGTGTTGATGGTTTCATGAACACTGAAGCTTTCTTT. This translates into CASSVDGFMNTEAFF.

The chain carries TRBV11-2 and TRBJ2-5; D perhaps matches TRBD2 (5 bases). The CDR3 consists of 17 residues. The germline V gene encodes CDR1 SGHAT and CDR2 FQNNGV. Trimming stripped 0 bases from V and 1 base from J, with 15 bases between. DNA of the CDR3: TGTGCCAGCAGCTTAGATCGGGCAGTAGCGATCCAAGAGACCCAGTACTTC. It encodes CASSLDRAVAIQETQYF.

The CDR3 region has the DNA TGTGCCAGCAGCCCGACAGCCATCAATGAAAAACTGTTTTTT. Its translation: CASSPTAINEKLFF. This chain connects TRBV6-6 to TRBJ1-4; maybe TRBD1 (5 bases). The CDR3 consists of 14 residues. CDR1 and CDR2 from the germline V gene are MNHNY and SVGAGI (reference sequence). Trimming removed 6 bases from V and 5 bases from J, with 13 bases in between.

The chain uses TRBV11-2 and TRBJ2-3; TRBD2 is a possible D gene (6 bases). The CDR3 totals 15 residues. The germline V gene has CDR1 SGHAT and CDR2 FQNNGV. V was cut by 1 base and J by 1 base, with 9 bases left in between. CDR3 in DNA: TGTGCCAGCAGCTTAGTCGGGACTCGCACAGATACGCAGTATTTT. Translation: CASSLVGTRTDTQYF.

The chain combines TRBV4-1 with TRBJ1-1, with D maybe TRBD1 (5 bases). The germline V gene encodes CDR1 MGHRA and CDR2 YSYEKL. The CDR3 runs 16 residues. Trimming took off 2 bases at V and 1 base at J, with 14 bases between the two ends. The CDR3 protein is CASSQPTALRNTEAFF. The CDR3 DNA follows: TGCGCCAGCAGCCAACCGACAGCCCTTAGGAACACTGAAGCTTTCTTT.

The chain joins TRBV27 to TRBJ2-2; 11 nucleotides line up with TRBD2. This CDR3 is 15 amino acids long. Germline V gene sequence: CDR1 MNHEY, CDR2 SMNVEV (reference sequence). V dropped 7 bases and J dropped 4; count of bases not matched to a gene: 5. Here the CDR3 DNA reads TGTGCCAGCACCTCCACTAGCGGGAGCACCGGGGAGCTGTTTTTT. Translated, it gives CASTSTSGSTGELFF.

The chain employs TRBV9 and TRBJ1-3, with unresolved D. Germline CDR1 is SGDLS and CDR2 is YYNGEE. Trimming shortened V by 2 bases and J by 2 bases, and 11 bases separated the two germline ends. This CDR3 comprises 15 residues. CDR3 region: CASSVEGSAGNTIYF. The CDR3 DNA is TGTGCCAGCAGCGTCGAAGGCAGCGCTGGAAACACCATATATTTT.

For this clone: Other nucleotide sequences from this sample produce the same CDR3. The chain recombines TRBV30 with TRBJ2-7; D unresolved. From germline, CDR1 is GTSNPN and CDR2 SVGIG (reference sequence). This CDR3 comprises 13 residues. V lost 0 bases and J 2 bases, leaving 8 bases between the germline ends. DNA of the CDR3: TGTGCCTGGAGTGTAGACCGGCCCTACGAGCAGTACTTC. Translating gives CAWSVDRPYEQYF.

This chain joins TRBV6-6 and TRBJ1-1, with D tentatively TRBD1 (5 bases). CDR1 MNHNY and CDR2 SVGAGI come from the germline V gene (reference sequence). Trimming took 5 bases from V and 4 from J, leaving 17 bases between them. The length of the CDR3 is 15 residues. The CDR3: CASSRPYGDGTEAFF. In DNA form, the CDR3 reads TGTGCCAGCAGTCGTCCCTACGGGGACGGCACTGAAGCTTTCTTT.